This T cell receptor (beta chain) was observed in a study of tumor-infiltrating lymphocytes in primary liver carcinoma. TCR beta cDNA was made from around 460 ng total RNA with a constant-region primer. Employing slightly modified ARM-PCR, three nested multiplex PCR rounds were run, and these gave rise to the TCR beta libraries. MiXCR was run by TCRdb on the multiplex PCR reads, yielding one entry per CDR3 protein. The profile covers 50,000 or so distinct CDR3 sequences, with around 82% appearing a single time and less than 25% taken by the ten largest. Bulk tissue was left unsorted, and RNA and DNA were co-extracted from about 19-30 mg of it. Points on this clonotype: The junction shows a germline mismatch at one end, possibly a read error.

The receptor comes from a man in his forties with primary liver carcinoma and hepatitis B virus infection. Sequencing input: liver tumor tissue from sampling region 5. Documented subset: tumor region T5, tumor centre.

CDR3 loop: CANSQVGTSGSGANGMAF. The CDR3 DNA is TGTGCCAACAGCCAAGTTGGGACTAGCGGTTCTGGGGCCAACGGCATGGCTTTC. This chain connects TRBV4-2 to TRBJ2-6; 11 positions match TRBD2. The CDR3 totals 18 residues. Per germline, CDR1 LGHNA and CDR2 YNFKEQ.